One and the same sample provided the 30 T cell receptor beta chains below, sequenced in a study of blood T cell repertoires in COVID-19. Sequencing used immunoSEQ multiplex PCR; TCRdb keeps in-frame clones, though not all of them. This table holds some 500,000 clones, roughly 88% found once. Source material: PBMCs or T cells enriched from blood (not recorded which). These receptors were obtained from a woman between 40 and 50 years old who had recovered from COVID-19.

CDR3 amino acids: CASSLDRGYGYTF. The CDR3 DNA reads TGTGCCAGCAGCCTCGACAGGGGGTATGGCTACACCTTC. The V gene is TRBV11-3, the J gene TRBJ1-2; 9 positions match TRBD1. CDR3 size: 13 residues. Germline loops: CDR1 SGHNT, CDR2 YENEEA. V gave up 5 bases and J gave up 5 bases; unmatched junction bases: 3.

This chain joins TRBV5-1 and TRBJ2-7, with 8 bases identical to TRBD1. CDR1 and CDR2 from the germline V gene are SGHRS and YFSETQ. Trimming took 4 bases from V and 5 from J; bases not matched to a gene: 5. The CDR3 contains 13 residues. The CDR3 is CASSAQGAHEQYF. In nucleotides, the CDR3 is TGCGCCAGCAGCGCGCAGGGGGCCCACGAGCAGTACTTC.

The sample holds a few counts of this clone. CDR3 sequence reads: CASSQDQRGSNSPLHF. CDR3 in DNA: TGCGCCAGCAGCCAAGATCAGCGGGGGAGTAATTCACCCCTCCACTTT. The V gene is TRBV4-3, the J gene TRBJ1-6; tentatively, D is TRBD1 (5 bases). V was shortened by 0 bases and J by 6 bases, with 12 bases between the two germline ends. Germline CDR1 reads LGHNA; CDR2 reads YSLEER. This CDR3 is 16 amino acids long.

The chain combines TRBV5-1 with TRBJ2-1, with 12 bases aligning to TRBD2. V gave up 3 bases and J gave up 10 bases; unmatched junction bases: 11. Germline assignment: CDR1 SGHRS and CDR2 YFSETQ. This CDR3 comprises 16 residues. CDR3 bases: TGCGCCAGCAGCTCGCCGGGACTAGCGGGTGCTAAGGAGCAGTTCTTC. Its protein product is CASSSPGLAGAKEQFF. Based on the CDR3 plus reference TRBV5-1 and TRBJ2-1, the full variable domain is KAGVTQTPRYLIKTRGQQVTLSCSPISGHRSVSWYQQTPGQGLQFLFEYFSETQRNKGNFPGRFSGRQFSNSRSEMNVSTLELGDSALYLCASSSPGLAGAKEQFFGPGTRLTVL.

This clone was counted many times. CDR3 nucleotide sequence: TGTGCCAGCAGCTTGGGACAGGGATATTCACCCCTCCACTTT. It is translated as CASSLGQGYSPLHF. The genes are TRBV7-2 and TRBJ1-6; 9 bases map to TRBD1. The germline CDR1 and CDR2 sequences are SGHTA and FQGNSA. This CDR3 region has 14 residues. Trimming removed 3 bases from V and 8 bases from J; junction bases left unmatched: 2.

The chain carries TRBV18 and TRBJ2-7; TRBD1 matches at 9 bases. Germline V CDR1 and CDR2: KGHSH, LQKENI. The V gene end was trimmed by 6 bases and the J gene end by 4 bases; junction bases not matched to a gene: 13. This CDR3 contains 16 residues. DNA for the CDR3: TGTGCCAGCTCCCAACAATTTGTGGGACAGGGATACGAGCAGTACTTC. Translating it yields CASSQQFVGQGYEQYF.

The J gene is TRBJ2-7, the V gene TRBV4-2, with TRBD2 matching 9 bases. Germline V gene sequence: CDR1 LGHNA, CDR2 YNFKEQ. The CDR3 is made up of 14 amino acids. V shed 4 bases and J 4 bases; nucleotides not matched to a gene: 5. CDR3 sequence reads: CASSPRLAVYEQYF. CDR3 nucleotide sequence: TGTGCCAGCAGCCCCAGACTAGCGGTGTACGAGCAGTACTTC.

As concerns this clone: This sample includes further DNA sequences coding for the same CDR3. The chain recombines TRBV18 with TRBJ2-2, with a tentative D call TRBD1 (5 bases). Trimming shortened V by 1 base and J by 6 bases, and 6 bases separated the two germline ends. CDR1 is KGHSH and CDR2 is LQKENI in the germline V gene. The length of the CDR3 is 13 residues. The CDR3 region has the DNA TGTGCCAGCTCACCACAGGGGTCCGGGGAGCTGTTTTTT. It encodes CASSPQGSGELFF.

Concerning this clone: This sample includes further DNA sequences coding for the same CDR3. The chain joins TRBV20-1 to TRBJ2-7, with 9 bases lining up with TRBD2. From germline, CDR1 is DFQATT and CDR2 SNEGSKA (reference sequence). The ends lost 3 bases at V and 1 base at J; junction bases unmatched: 4. The CDR3 has 14 residues. The CDR3 here is CSASGLAGSYEQYF. CDR3 sequence (DNA): TGCAGTGCTAGTGGCCTAGCGGGGTCCTACGAGCAGTACTTC.

The chain joins TRBV2 to TRBJ1-4; the match to TRBD1 covers 7 bases. V shed 6 bases and J 0 bases; nucleotides not matched to a gene: 4. Germline lookup yields CDR1 SNHLY and CDR2 FYNNEI. This CDR3 contains 15 residues. Here the CDR3 DNA reads TGTGCCAGCAGCGGCAGGGGGACAACTAATGAAAAACTGTTTTTT. Its translation: CASSGRGTTNEKLFF.

The V and J genes are TRBV18 and TRBJ1-5, with D maybe TRBD1 (6 bases). The CDR3 runs to 13 residues. V was clipped by 8 bases and J by 3 bases, with 11 bases between them. Germline assignment: CDR1 KGHSH and CDR2 LQKENI. The DNA for the CDR3 is TGTGCCAGCACCGGACAGTACAATCAGCCCCAGCATTTT. This codes for CASTGQYNQPQHF. The full variable domain, with the rest looked up from reference TRBV18 and TRBJ1-5, is NAGVMQNPRHLVRRRGQEARLRCSPMKGHSHVYWYRQLPEEGLKFMVYLQKENIIDESGMPKERFSAEFPKEGPSILRIQQVVRGDSAAYFCASTGQYNQPQHFGDGTRLSIL.

The chain couples TRBV14 to TRBJ1-1; D is possibly TRBD1 (5 bases). Germline assignment: CDR1 SGHDN and CDR2 FVKESK. The CDR3 spans 15 residues. Between the trimmed V and J ends, which lost 1 base and 5 bases, there was a span of 14 bases. The CDR3 protein is CASSQVGRVRTEAFF. CDR3 DNA: TGTGCCAGCAGCCAAGTTGGCAGGGTTCGAACTGAAGCTTTCTTT.

The chain employs TRBV10-3 and TRBJ1-1; a possible D gene is TRBD1 (5 bases). CDR1 is ENHRY, CDR2 SYGVKD, per germline. The V end lost 4 bases, the J end lost 0 bases, and 9 bases lay between the germline ends. The CDR3 consists of 14 residues. The CDR3 DNA is TGTGCCATCAGTGTTGAACAGGTGAACACTGAAGCTTTCTTT. Its translation is CAISVEQVNTEAFF.

The rearrangement uses TRBV7-2 and TRBJ1-4, with a tentative D call TRBD1 (5 bases). The CDR3 is made up of 11 amino acids. Germline loops: CDR1 SGHTA, CDR2 FQGNSA. V lost 10 bases and J lost 6, with 9 bases in between. Here the CDR3 reads CAISGHEKLFF. CDR3 DNA: TGTGCCATATCAGGGCATGAAAAACTGTTTTTT.

The V and J genes are TRBV6-5 and TRBJ1-2, with D maybe TRBD1 (5 bases). Germline CDR1 reads MNHEY; CDR2 reads SVGAGI. V dropped 0 bases and J dropped 7 bases, with 18 bases sitting between them. The CDR3 contains 16 residues. The CDR3 DNA is TGTGCCAGCAGTTACTCTTCCTTTTGGTGGGGCTCTGGCTACACCTTC. This encodes CASSYSSFWWGSGYTF.

The V and J genes are TRBV21-1 and TRBJ2-1; no check of the table's D call, TRBD2, against the DNA was made. TRBV21-1 is deemed a pseudogene. The CDR3 is 17 residues long. The CDR3 sequence: CASSKWNGGRNYNEQFF. In DNA form, the CDR3 reads TGTGCCAGCAGCAAATGGAATGGCGGGAGAAACTACAATGAGCAGTTCTTC.

This chain uses TRBV11-3 with TRBJ2-1; the match to TRBD1 covers 11 bases. V was pared by 2 bases and J by 7 bases, with 4 bases of the junction left unmatched. The CDR3 length is 15 residues. Germline V gene data show CDR1 as SGHNT and CDR2 as YENEEA. The CDR3 DNA reads as TGTGCCAGCAGCTTACGGGACAGGGGGTTGAATGAGCAGTTCTTC. Its translation is CASSLRDRGLNEQFF.

V is TRBV2 and J is TRBJ2-1, with D possibly matching TRBD2 (6 bases). This CDR3 contains 15 residues. Germline loops: CDR1 SNHLY, CDR2 FYNNEI. V was shortened by 7 bases and J by 7 bases, with 20 bases between the two germline ends. The CDR3 sequence: CASIPRRAMGNEQFF. The DNA of the CDR3 is TGTGCCAGCATTCCGAGGAGGGCGATGGGGAATGAGCAGTTCTTC.

The chain couples TRBV6-6 to TRBJ1-5; D may be TRBD1 (5 bases). This CDR3 region has 14 residues. Germline-derived CDR1 and CDR2 are MNHNY and SVGAGI (reference sequence). The V and J ends lost 7 bases and 7 bases respectively, with 17 bases between them. CDR3 DNA sequence: TGTGCCAGCATCGAACAGGTCCTTGGCCAGCCCCAGCATTTT. This translates into CASIEQVLGQPQHF.

The rearrangement joins TRBV30 to TRBJ2-1, with 7 bases fitting TRBD2. Germline V gene data show CDR1 as GTSNPN and CDR2 as SVGIG (reference sequence). The CDR3 has 14 amino acids. Trimming at V came to 4 bases and at J to 9 bases, leaving 12 bases not matched to a gene. The CDR3 coding sequence is TGTGCCTGGAAATTGGAACTAGCGTCTGGTGAGCAGTTCTTC. Translation gives CAWKLELASGEQFF.

This clone was observed a handful of times. CDR3 sequence: CASSDAREVRGEQFF. CDR3 bases: TGCGCCAGCAGTGACGCCAGGGAGGTTCGGGGTGAGCAGTTCTTC. The chain has TRBV10-1 and TRBJ2-1, with a tentative D call TRBD2 (6 bases). This CDR3 has 15 residues. CDR1 and CDR2 from the germline V gene are WNHNN and SYGVQD (reference sequence). V was clipped by 3 bases and J by 9 bases, with 18 bases between them.

This clone was detected a few times. V usage is TRBV29-1 and J usage is TRBJ1-4; no definite D call. The CDR3 spans 13 residues. Germline lookup yields CDR1 SQVTM and CDR2 ANQGSEA. Trimming left V 5 bases short and J 0 bases short, with 7 bases between. The CDR3 loop is CSVTESTNEKLFF. CDR3 in DNA: TGCAGCGTTACAGAGTCAACTAATGAAAAACTGTTTTTT.

The genes are TRBV21-1 and TRBJ1-5; TRBD1 was called by the table and not checked on the DNA. TRBV21-1 represents a pseudogene. The length of the CDR3 is 14 residues. CDR3 coding DNA: TGTGCCAGCAGCAAGAGGACAAGCAATCAGCCCCAGCATTTT. The encoded protein is CASSKRTSNQPQHF.

This chain joins TRBV12-3 or TRBV12-4 and TRBJ2-7; D is perhaps TRBD1 (6 bases). Trimming pared 2 bases from V and 6 bases from J, leaving 11 bases between. The CDR3 is 13 residues long. The CDR3: CASSLRQDGEQYF. CDR3 nucleotides: TGTGCCAGCAGTTTAAGACAGGATGGCGAGCAGTACTTC.

In this sample, this clone turned up once. The chain has TRBV10-3 and TRBJ2-3; TRBD2 matches 12 bases. The CDR3 has 15 amino acids. Per the germline V gene, CDR1 is ENHRY and CDR2 is SYGVKD. After removal of 5 bases from V and 6 bases from J, the junction contained 6 bases not matched to a gene. DNA for the CDR3: TGTGCCATCAGTACTAGCGGGAGGACGCGCGATACGCAGTATTTT. Translated, it gives CAISTSGRTRDTQYF.

The chain has TRBV5-8 and TRBJ1-1; 11 positions agree with TRBD1. This CDR3 is 14 amino acids long. Germline V gene data show CDR1 as SGHTS and CDR2 as YDEGEE. The J segment lost 7 bases and the V segment lost 4 bases, leaving 6 bases of the junction unmatched. The chain's CDR3 is CASSPDRGRREAFF. CDR3 in DNA: TGTGCCAGCAGCCCGGACAGGGGGCGGCGTGAAGCTTTCTTT.

The chain couples TRBV5-1 to TRBJ1-1, with unresolved D. Per the germline V gene, CDR1 is SGHRS and CDR2 is YFSETQ. V was shortened by 0 bases and J by 11 bases, with 20 bases between the two germline ends. The CDR3 runs to 15 residues. The CDR3 here is CASSLDASQETRAFF. In DNA, the CDR3 is TGCGCCAGCAGCTTGGATGCTTCTCAGGAAACTCGCGCTTTCTTT.

This clone was detected once. The DNA for the CDR3 is TGTGCCAGCACCGGGCGGGGGGACTGGGACACTGAGTACCAAGAGACCCAGTACTTC. Amino acid sequence: CASTGRGDWDTEYQETQYF. The V and J genes are TRBV3-1 (or the pseudogene TRBV3-2) and TRBJ2-5, with 8 bases matching TRBD2. The CDR3 consists of 19 residues. Looked up from germline, CDR1 is LGHDT and CDR2 is YNNKEL (reference sequence). V lost 7 bases, J lost 0 bases, and 19 bases stayed unmatched.

The chain carries TRBV7-2 and TRBJ2-2; 15 nucleotides align to TRBD2. CDR1 and CDR2 from the germline V gene are SGHTA and FQGNSA. This CDR3 spans 17 amino acids. V was clipped by 5 bases and J by 7 bases; unmatched bases: 8. CDR3 sequence reads: CASSPGLGLAGGGELFF. The CDR3 nucleotides are TGTGCCAGCAGCCCGGGATTGGGACTAGCGGGAGGCGGGGAGCTGTTTTTT. Supplemented by reference TRBV7-2 and TRBJ2-2, the full variable domain reads GAGVSQSPSNKVTEKGKDVELRCDPISGHTALYWYRQSLGQGLEFLIYFQGNSAPDKSGLPSDRFSAERTGGSVSTLTIQRTQQEDSAVYLCASSPGLGLAGGGELFFGEGSRLTVL.

J is TRBJ1-2 and V is TRBV20-1; D not certain. Germline CDR1 is DFQATT and CDR2 is SNEGSKA (reference sequence). The CDR3 spans 12 residues. The V gene lost 3 bases and the J gene lost 7 bases, with 12 bases spanning the gap. Written as DNA, the CDR3 is TGCAGTGCTAGTCGGCAGGATCTTGGCTACACCTTC. Translated, it gives CSASRQDLGYTF.